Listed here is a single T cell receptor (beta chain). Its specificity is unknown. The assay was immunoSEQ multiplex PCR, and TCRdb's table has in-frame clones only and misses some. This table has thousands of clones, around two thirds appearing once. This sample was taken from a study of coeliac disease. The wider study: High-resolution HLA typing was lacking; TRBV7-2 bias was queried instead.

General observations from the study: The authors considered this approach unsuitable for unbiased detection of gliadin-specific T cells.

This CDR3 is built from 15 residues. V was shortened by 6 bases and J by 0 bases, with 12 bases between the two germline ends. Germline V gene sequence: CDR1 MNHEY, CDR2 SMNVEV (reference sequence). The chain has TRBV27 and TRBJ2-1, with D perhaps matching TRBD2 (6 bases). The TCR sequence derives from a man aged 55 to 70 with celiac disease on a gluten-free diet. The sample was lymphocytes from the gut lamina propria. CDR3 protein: CASRGDFSSYNEQFF. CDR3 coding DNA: TGTGCCAGCAGGGGGGACTTTAGCTCCTACAATGAGCAGTTCTTC.